This is a list of T cell receptor beta chains from one sample in a study of blood T cell repertoires in COVID-19. Clones were sequenced by immunoSEQ multiplex PCR, and TCRdb holds only the in-frame ones, with some missing. Here the sample spans approximately 350,000 clones, around nine tenths being singletons. Sequenced material: peripheral blood. The receptors here all came from a woman in her 70s with COVID-19, enrolled during active disease. Each CDR3 is given with its conserved first and last residue. D genes are given only for firm matches. Some rows have no size entry. The others give once, few or many, or a class for an expanded clone.

TRBD1 | few | TRBJ1-3 | TRBV6-5 | CASSYATGVGNTIYF | TGTGCCAGCAGTTACGCGACAGGGGTTGGAAACACCATATATTTT
- | - | TRBJ2-1 | TRBV7-9 | CASSTTSSSEQFF | TGTGCCAGCAGCACGACTAGTAGTAGTGAGCAGTTCTTC
TRBD1 | - | TRBJ2-1 | TRBV18 | CASSLITGDEQFF | TGTGCCAGCTCCCTAATAACAGGGGATGAGCAGTTCTTC
TRBD1 | - | TRBJ1-2 | TRBV7-9 | CASSIDRALNYGYTF | TGTGCCAGCAGCATTGACAGGGCTCTCAACTATGGCTACACCTTC
- | - | TRBJ1-1 | TRBV19 | CASNSGWDPMNTEAFF | TGTGCCAGTAACTCAGGGTGGGATCCTATGAACACTGAAGCTTTCTTT
- | few | TRBJ1-3 | TRBV18 | CASSPLRDSGNTIYF | TGTGCCAGCTCACCACTCAGGGACTCTGGAAACACCATATATTTT
TRBD2 | - | TRBJ2-1 | TRBV28 | CASSLGLAGDNEQFF | TGTGCCAGCAGTTTGGGACTAGCGGGGGACAATGAGCAGTTCTTC
- | few | TRBJ2-3 | TRBV7-9 | CASSPSLRTDTQYF | TGTGCCAGCAGCCCAAGCCTACGCACAGATACGCAGTATTTT
TRBD1 | - | TRBJ1-4 | TRBV5-1 | CASSLGTGGGEKLFF | TGCGCCAGCAGCTTGGGGACAGGGGGCGGGGAAAAACTGTTTTTT
- | - | TRBJ2-3 | TRBV7-2 | CASSLRDTQYF | TGTGCCAGCAGCTTGAGAGATACGCAGTATTTT
- | - | TRBJ2-5 | TRBV6-2/TRBV6-3 | CASSPNFRGSRETQYF | TGTGCCAGCAGTCCCAATTTTCGAGGGTCTAGAGAGACCCAGTACTTC
TRBD1 | - | TRBJ1-5 | TRBV4-1 | CASSQAGQGRGNQPQHF | TGCGCCAGCAGCCAAGCCGGACAGGGTCGGGGCAATCAGCCCCAGCATTTT
TRBD1 | - | TRBJ1-2 | TRBV12-3/TRBV12-4 | CASSQGGGGYTF | TGTGCCAGCAGTCAAGGGGGCGGTGGCTACACCTTC
TRBD2 | - | TRBJ2-3 | TRBV27 | CASSSLAGGLPQYF | TGTGCCAGCAGTTCTCTCGCGGGGGGGCTGCCGCAGTATTTT
TRBD1 | - | TRBJ1-4 | TRBV9 | CASSGTGINEKLFF | TGTGCCAGCAGCGGGACAGGGATCAATGAAAAACTGTTTTTT
- | - | TRBJ1-1 | TRBV27 | CASSLKGVFGTEAFF | TGTGCCAGCAGTTTAAAAGGGGTATTCGGAACTGAAGCTTTCTTT
TRBD1 | - | TRBJ2-5 | TRBV6-5 | CASRGDRLQETQYF | TGTGCCAGCAGGGGGGACAGGTTGCAAGAGACCCAGTACTTC
- | - | TRBJ1-1 | TRBV7-9 | CASSSDIGSLHEAFF | TGTGCCAGCAGCTCGGACATCGGAAGCCTACATGAAGCTTTCTTT
- | few | TRBJ1-1 | TRBV10-2 | CASRIGYEGRNTEAFF | TGCGCCAGCAGGATTGGATACGAGGGCAGGAACACTGAAGCTTTCTTT
- | - | TRBJ1-1 | TRBV29-1 | CSVDNSFMNTEAFF | TGCAGCGTTGATAACAGTTTCATGAACACTGAAGCTTTCTTT
- | - | TRBJ1-1 | TRBV3-1/TRBV3-2 | CASSPESGIEAFF | TGTGCCAGCAGCCCGGAGTCAGGGATTGAAGCTTTCTTT
- | - | TRBJ1-4 | TRBV11-2 | CASSFGGEKLFF | TGTGCCAGCAGCTTCGGGGGTGAAAAACTGTTTTTT
TRBD1 | - | TRBJ2-7 | TRBV5-4 | CASSPTGAEQYF | TGTGCCAGCAGCCCCACAGGGGCCGAGCAGTACTTC
- | - | TRBJ2-6 | TRBV5-1 | CASSSQGGTSSGANVLTF | TGCGCCAGCAGCTCCCAAGGGGGAACTTCCTCTGGGGCCAACGTCCTGACTTTC
TRBD1 | - | TRBJ1-2 | TRBV19 | CASRRDGTDLNYGYTF | TGTGCCAGTAGAAGAGACGGGACAGACCTTAACTATGGCTACACCTTC
TRBD1 | - | TRBJ1-4 | TRBV3-1/TRBV3-2 | CASSQAATGGEKLFF | TGTGCCAGCAGCCAAGCGGCCACAGGGGGTGAAAAACTGTTTTTT
- | - | TRBJ1-1 | TRBV29-1 | CSVVPGGAYTEAFF | TGCAGCGTTGTCCCGGGGGGGGCCTACACTGAAGCTTTCTTT
- | - | TRBJ1-1 | TRBV10-3 | CAINSGSEAFF | TGTGCCATCAACTCGGGTTCTGAAGCTTTCTTT
- | - | TRBJ1-2 | TRBV5-1 | CASSLERGNYGYTF | TGCGCCAGCAGCTTGGAAAGGGGAAACTATGGCTACACCTTC
TRBD2 | - | TRBJ2-2 | TRBV10-2 | CASTLAGGGELFF | TGCGCCAGCACTCTAGCGGGGGGCGGGGAGCTGTTTTTT
- | - | TRBJ2-2 | TRBV29-1 | CSVVTETNTGELFF | TGCAGCGTTGTAACGGAGACGAACACCGGGGAGCTGTTTTTT
- | - | TRBJ1-2 | TRBV19 | CASSITDTYGYTF | TGTGCCAGTAGTATCACAGACACCTATGGCTACACCTTC
- | - | TRBJ1-1 | TRBV7-8 | CASSSGVWDTEAFF | TGTGCCAGCAGCTCAGGGGTTTGGGACACTGAAGCTTTCTTT
- | - | TRBJ1-1 | TRBV4-3 | CASSQDPKRASPTEAFF | TGCGCCAGCAGCCAAGATCCGAAGAGGGCCAGTCCCACTGAAGCTTTCTTT
- | - | TRBJ2-5 | TRBV12-3/TRBV12-4 | CASSFRETQYF | TGTGCCAGCAGTTTCCGGGAGACCCAGTACTTC
- | once | TRBJ1-1 | TRBV28 | CASSLSVIRRRDTEAFF | TGTGCCAGCAGTTTATCAGTTATTCGCAGGCGGGACACTGAAGCTTTCTTT
- | - | TRBJ2-2 | TRBV7-2 | CASSLNLGQNTGELFF | TGTGCCAGCAGCTTAAACTTGGGACAGAACACCGGGGAGCTGTTTTTT
TRBD1 | - | TRBJ1-1 | TRBV27 | CASSFDRETEAFF | TGTGCCAGCAGTTTCGACAGGGAGACTGAAGCTTTCTTT
- | - | TRBJ2-7 | TRBV29-1 | CSVATGINEQYF | TGCAGCGTAGCGACCGGCATTAATGAGCAGTACTTC
- | - | TRBJ1-5 | TRBV5-6 | CASSFGRGGQPQHF | TGTGCCAGCAGCTTTGGGAGGGGCGGTCAGCCCCAGCATTTT
TRBD1 | - | TRBJ1-5 | TRBV6-6 | CASSYGTGPNQPQHF | TGTGCCAGCAGTTACGGGACAGGGCCCAATCAGCCCCAGCATTTT
- | - | TRBJ1-1 | TRBV12-3/TRBV12-4 | CASSAGVITEAFF | TGTGCCAGCAGTGCAGGGGTTATCACTGAAGCTTTCTTT
TRBD1 | - | TRBJ1-1 | TRBV18 | CASSLLGGTDTEAFF | TGTGCCAGCTCACTACTAGGGGGCACCGACACTGAAGCTTTCTTT
- | - | TRBJ2-2 | TRBV12-2 | CASRLVWEVWGLAGGLITGELFF | TGTGCAAGTCGCTTAGTCTGGGAGGTATGGGGACTAGCGGGGGGACTGATCACCGGGGAGCTGTTTTTT
TRBD1 | - | TRBJ2-7 | TRBV18 | CASSPRRDRGGNEQYF | TGTGCCAGCTCACCCCGTCGGGACAGGGGAGGGAACGAGCAGTACTTC
TRBD2 | - | TRBJ2-7 | TRBV28 | CASSSPLAGGYEQYF | TGTGCCAGCAGTTCCCCTCTAGCGGGGGGCTACGAGCAGTACTTC
TRBD1 | - | TRBJ2-1 | TRBV5-1 | CASSFPGGAINEQFF | TGCGCCAGCAGCTTCCCAGGGGGCGCGATCAATGAGCAGTTCTTC
- | - | TRBJ1-1 | TRBV14 | CASSQVVLNGEAFF | TGTGCCAGCAGCCAAGTCGTACTGAACGGTGAAGCTTTCTTT
TRBD2 | - | TRBJ2-3 | TRBV13 | CASSPPRGSTDTQYF | TGTGCCAGCAGCCCCCCGCGGGGGTCCACAGATACGCAGTATTTT
- | - | TRBJ2-1 | TRBV5-6 | CASSLALSAGAVQFF | TGTGCCAGCAGCTTGGCCCTTTCTGCCGGAGCAGTGCAGTTCTTC
- | - | TRBJ1-1 | TRBV23-1 | CASIWARDKFPRDTEAFF | TGCGCCAGCATTTGGGCCCGGGACAAGTTCCCTAGGGACACTGAAGCTTTCTTT
- | - | TRBJ2-7 | TRBV3-1/TRBV3-2 | CAFRRGRDEQYF | TGTGCCTTCAGGCGGGGGCGAGACGAGCAGTACTTC
- | - | TRBJ1-5 | TRBV30 | CAWSLSGIPQPQHF | TGTGCCTGGAGTCTCTCAGGTATCCCTCAGCCCCAGCATTTT
- | - | TRBJ1-2 | TRBV7-2 | CAIQEFYGYTF | TGTGCCATTCAGGAATTCTATGGCTACACCTTC
- | - | TRBJ1-1 | TRBV2 | CASTSRTGAFF | TGTGCCAGCACTTCACGTACAGGGGCTTTCTTT